The rows below give T cell receptor beta chains drawn from one sample of a study of T cell responses to AZD1222 COVID-19 vaccine. The repertoire was sequenced with immunoSEQ multiplex PCR; TCRdb's copy has only in-frame clones and lacks some. Among 75,000 to 100,000 clones listed, roughly 88% were seen once. The sample here was peripheral blood, taken on day 0 of AZD1222 vaccination. These receptors originate from an adult in good health. The CDR3 runs from the conserved cysteine through the conserved F or W. Each record gives: CDR3 length, D gene, J gene, V gene, clone size, CDR3 protein, CDR3 DNA. The D gene is left open where the match is weak. Size is omitted from some rows. Given values are once, few, many or a class for expanded clones.

14 | . | TRBJ1-2 | TRBV7-2 | . | CASSLTRGDYGYTF | TGTGCCAGCAGCCTCACCAGGGGAGACTATGGCTACACCTTC
14 | TRBD1 | TRBJ1-1 | TRBV7-9 | . | CASSLEQGASEAFF | TGTGCCAGCAGCTTAGAACAGGGGGCTTCTGAAGCTTTCTTT
14 | . | TRBJ2-7 | TRBV5-1 | . | CASSLGNQAHEQYF | TGCGCCAGCAGCTTAGGTAACCAGGCCCACGAGCAGTACTTC
15 | TRBD1 | TRBJ1-6 | TRBV5-4 | . | CASSPGQGGNSPLHF | TGTGCCAGCAGCCCCGGACAGGGAGGTAATTCACCCCTCCACTTT
15 | . | TRBJ1-6 | TRBV2 | once | CASRVEASYNSPLHF | TGTGCCAGCAGAGTGGAGGCCTCCTATAATTCACCCCTCCACTTT
14 | TRBD1 | TRBJ1-1 | TRBV2 | few | CASSKGQGYTEAFF | TGTGCCAGCAGTAAGGGACAGGGGTACACTGAAGCTTTCTTT
13 | . | TRBJ1-1 | TRBV29-1 | . | CSVVRRGNTEAFF | TGCAGCGTTGTAAGGAGGGGAAACACTGAAGCTTTCTTT
13 | . | TRBJ1-1 | TRBV4-2 | large | CASSQTENTEAFF | TGTGCCAGCAGCCAGACAGAGAACACTGAAGCTTTCTTT
18 | . | TRBJ1-2 | TRBV11-3 | . | CASSPRGGWGGAGYGYTF | TGTGCCAGCAGCCCCAGAGGCGGATGGGGGGGCGCCGGTTACGGCTACACCTTC
14 | . | TRBJ2-1 | TRBV13 | . | CASSLVSGGNEQFF | TGTGCCAGCAGCTTAGTTTCCGGGGGCAATGAGCAGTTCTTC
17 | . | TRBJ2-1 | TRBV28 | . | CASTSPRGTSLYNEQFF | TGTGCCAGCACTTCCCCCAGGGGTACCTCTCTCTACAATGAGCAGTTCTTC
15 | . | TRBJ1-1 | TRBV18 | few | CASSREQGGRAEAFF | TGTGCCAGCTCACGGGAACAGGGTGGGAGAGCTGAAGCTTTCTTT
13 | . | TRBJ2-5 | TRBV12-3/TRBV12-4 | . | CATALLRQETQYF | TGTGCCACCGCATTACTCCGACAAGAGACCCAGTACTTC
12 | . | TRBJ1-3 | TRBV28 | . | CATREGKKTIYF | TGTGCCACCAGAGAGGGGAAGAAAACCATATATTTT
15 | TRBD2 | TRBJ2-7 | TRBV5-5 | . | CASSSGLAGGYEQYF | TGTGCCAGCAGCTCCGGACTAGCGGGGGGCTACGAGCAGTACTTC
16 | TRBD1 | TRBJ2-7 | TRBV6-6 | . | CASSYLQGGERYEQYF | TGTGCCAGCAGTTACCTACAGGGGGGAGAGAGGTACGAGCAGTACTTC
17 | . | TRBJ2-1 | TRBV7-3 | . | CASSLTPLQGGYNEQFF | TGTGCCAGCAGCTTAACTCCCCTCCAGGGTGGGTACAATGAGCAGTTCTTC
15 | . | TRBJ2-1 | TRBV5-6 | . | CASSLVGGSYNEQFF | TGTGCCAGCAGCTTGGTGGGTGGCTCCTACAATGAGCAGTTCTTC
12 | . | TRBJ1-1 | TRBV6-2/TRBV6-3 | . | CASSDYVGRAFF | TGTGCCAGCAGTGACTACGTGGGAAGAGCTTTCTTT
15 | . | TRBJ1-3 | TRBV4-1 | . | CASSQDRGVGNTIYF | TGCGCCAGCAGCCAAGATCGGGGTGTCGGAAACACCATATATTTT
16 | . | TRBJ1-1 | TRBV13 | . | CASSLGQGWESTEAFF | TGCGCCAGCAGCTTAGGGCAAGGGTGGGAGAGCACTGAAGCTTTCTTT
14 | . | TRBJ2-7 | TRBV7-2 | . | CASSNGLGPYEQYF | TGTGCCAGCAGCAACGGCCTAGGTCCCTACGAGCAGTACTTC
15 | TRBD2 | TRBJ2-1 | TRBV30 | . | CAWRCGGASDNEQFF | TGTGCCTGGAGGTGCGGGGGGGCGTCCGACAATGAGCAGTTCTTC
14 | . | TRBJ1-1 | TRBV6-5 | . | CASSQGHGATEAFF | TGTGCCAGCAGCCAGGGACACGGGGCCACTGAAGCTTTCTTT